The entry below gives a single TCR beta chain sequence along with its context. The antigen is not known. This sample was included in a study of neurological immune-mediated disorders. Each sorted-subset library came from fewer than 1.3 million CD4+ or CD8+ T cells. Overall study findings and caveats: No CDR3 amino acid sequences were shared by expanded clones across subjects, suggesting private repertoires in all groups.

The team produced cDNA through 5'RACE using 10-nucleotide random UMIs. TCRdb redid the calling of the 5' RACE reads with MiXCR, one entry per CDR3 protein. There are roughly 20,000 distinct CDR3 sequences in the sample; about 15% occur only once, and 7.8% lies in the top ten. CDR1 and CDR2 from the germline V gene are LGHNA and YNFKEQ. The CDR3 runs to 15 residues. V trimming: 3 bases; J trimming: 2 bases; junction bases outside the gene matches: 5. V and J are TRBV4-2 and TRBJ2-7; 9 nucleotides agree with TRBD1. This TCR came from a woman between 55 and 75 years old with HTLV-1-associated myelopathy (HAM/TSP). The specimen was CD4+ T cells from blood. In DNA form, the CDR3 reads TGTGCCAGCAGCCAGACGGGGACAGGGCCCTACGAGCAGTACTTC. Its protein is CASSQTGTGPYEQYF.